Below are 5 T cell receptor beta chains sequenced from a single sample in a study of PD-L1 blockade in urothelial cancer. Profiled with immunoSEQ multiplex PCR; TCRdb holds only in-frame clones, not every one. This table holds about 84,000 clones, roughly 82% found once. The sample here was PBMCs, taken around atezolizumab (anti-PD-L1) treatment. These receptors were collected from a man between 65 and 80 years old with urothelial cancer.

V usage is TRBV7-2 and J usage is TRBJ2-7; D call uncertain. Trimming removed 6 bases at V and 0 bases at J, with 12 bases between. Germline V lookup: CDR1 SGHTA, CDR2 FQGNSA. The length of the CDR3 is 14 residues. The CDR3 nucleotides are TGTGCCAGCAGTTCATTCCCGAGCTCCTACGAGCAGTACTTC. Its translation: CASSSFPSSYEQYF.

This clone was seen a handful of times. The chain carries TRBV4-2 and TRBJ1-1, with D maybe TRBD1 (5 bases). Germline loops: CDR1 LGHNA, CDR2 YNFKEQ. The CDR3 consists of 15 residues. Deletions cut 2 bases from V and 6 bases from J, with 16 bases between. The CDR3 nucleotides read TGTGCCAGCAGCCAAACAGGACCCCCTGAGCCTGAAGCTTTCTTT. Encoded protein: CASSQTGPPEPEAFF.

The gene calls are TRBV5-4 and TRBJ2-3, with a tentative D call TRBD1 (5 bases). The CDR3 consists of 16 residues. CDR1 and CDR2 (germline): SGHNT, YYREEE (reference sequence). With 0 bases removed from V and 2 bases from J, the gap between germline ends came to 13 bases. The CDR3 nucleotides are TGTGCCAGCAGCTTGGTCCAGGGTGGGTACACAGATACGCAGTATTTT. As protein: CASSLVQGGYTDTQYF.

V and J are TRBV9 and TRBJ2-3; 11 positions agree with TRBD2. This CDR3 spans 16 amino acids. J lost 4 bases, V lost 4 bases, and 8 bases had no gene match. Looked up from germline, CDR1 is SGDLS and CDR2 is YYNGEE. The CDR3 nucleotides are TGTGCCAGCAGCTCCCGTCGACTAGCGGGGCCAGATACGCAGTATTTT. Translated: CASSSRRLAGPDTQYF.

V gene TRBV7-2 combines with J gene TRBJ1-2; 9 bases match TRBD1. The CDR3 is 15 residues long. The V segment lost 2 bases and the J segment 2 bases; nucleotides outside the gene matches: 3. Germline values: CDR1 SGHTA, CDR2 FQGNSA. CDR3 residues: CASSLWDRDNYGYTF. CDR3 nucleotide sequence: TGTGCCAGCAGCTTATGGGACAGGGACAACTATGGCTACACCTTC.